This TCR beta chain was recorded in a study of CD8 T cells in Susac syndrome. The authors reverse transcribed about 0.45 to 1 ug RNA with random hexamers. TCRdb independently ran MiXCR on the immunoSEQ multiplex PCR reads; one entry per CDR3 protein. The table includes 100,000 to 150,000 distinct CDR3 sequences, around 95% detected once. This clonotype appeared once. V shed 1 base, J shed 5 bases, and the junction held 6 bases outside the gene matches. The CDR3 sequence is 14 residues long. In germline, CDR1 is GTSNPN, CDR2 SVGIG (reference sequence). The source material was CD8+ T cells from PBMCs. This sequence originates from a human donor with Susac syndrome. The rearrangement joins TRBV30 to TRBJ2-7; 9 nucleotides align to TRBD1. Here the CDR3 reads CAWSEGDRADEQYF. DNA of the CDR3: TGTGCCTGGAGTGAGGGGGACAGGGCTGACGAGCAGTACTTC.